The 11 T cell receptor beta chains listed next were all sequenced from one sample in a study of blood T cell repertoires in COVID-19 (dated by TCRdb to about 2020). Libraries came from the immunoSEQ multiplex PCR assay. Here the immuneACCESS table is served through TCRdb, limited to in-frame sequences with V and J called. Missing clones are a known gap in these copies; in checked studies unresolved V genes cover under half, and the rest lacks a known reason. The sample table lists tens of thousands of clones, over 80% of them with a count of one. The top ten constitute 1.8% of the sample. The specimen sequenced was peripheral blood. These receptors were collected from a woman in her fifties or sixties with acute or convalescent COVID-19.

The chain carries TRBV19 and TRBJ2-7; tentatively, D is TRBD1 (6 bases). Germline V gives CDR1 LNHDA, CDR2 SQIVND (reference sequence). V was shortened by 5 bases and J by 7 bases, with 15 bases between the two germline ends. The CDR3 runs 13 residues. Written as DNA, the CDR3 is TGTGCCAGTAGTGAGGTGGGGGCCTGGGAGCAGTACTTC. It specifies CASSEVGAWEQYF.

The chain employs TRBV12-1 and TRBJ1-2; the table's D call of TRBD1 was not tested on the DNA. TRBV12-1 is reported as a pseudogene. CDR3 size: 16 residues. The CDR3 protein is CASSFVIGTDLYGYTF. As DNA, the CDR3 is TGTGCCAGCAGCTTTGTAATAGGGACAGACCTCTATGGCTACACCTTC.

V usage is TRBV9 and J usage is TRBJ2-1, with 14 bases fitting TRBD2. Germline CDR1 reads SGDLS; CDR2 reads YYNGEE. The CDR3 consists of 16 residues. Trimming at V came to 3 bases and at J to 8 bases, leaving 7 bases not matched to a gene. Written as DNA, the CDR3 is TGTGCCAGCAGCGCCCGGACTAGCGGGGGGATTGATGAGCAGTTCTTC. This translates into CASSARTSGGIDEQFF.

The chain joins TRBV28 to TRBJ2-3, with D hard to call. The CDR3 is 13 amino acids. V was clipped by 2 bases and J by 2 bases, with 5 bases between them. CDR1 is MDHEN, CDR2 SYDVKM, per germline. CDR3 in DNA: TGTGCCAGCAGTTTAACAGACACAGATACGCAGTATTTT. Translating gives CASSLTDTDTQYF.

The chain uses TRBV7-3 and TRBJ1-6, with a possible D match to TRBD1 (6 bases). V gave up 5 bases and J gave up 7 bases, with 9 bases separating them. Germline CDR1 SGHTA, CDR2 FQGTGA. The CDR3 has 13 amino acids. In nucleotides, the CDR3 is TGTGCCAGCAGCGCAACAGGGAATTCACCCCTCCACTTT. Residues: CASSATGNSPLHF.

This chain connects TRBV28 to TRBJ1-2, with D tentatively TRBD1 (6 bases). V was trimmed by 6 bases and J by 7 bases, leaving 21 bases between them. CDR1 is MDHEN and CDR2 is SYDVKM in the germline V gene. This CDR3 is 15 amino acids long. The CDR3, as DNA: TGTGCCAGCAGGTCAGGAACAGGGTTAATTTCTGGCTACACCTTC. It specifies CASRSGTGLISGYTF.

V usage is TRBV7-2 and J usage is TRBJ2-3, with D hard to call. V lost 2 bases, J lost 4 bases, and 13 bases lay in between. Per germline, CDR1 SGHTA and CDR2 FQGNSA. The CDR3 loop spans 15 amino acids. The CDR3 loop reads CASSLKRISADTQYF. The CDR3 DNA reads TGTGCCAGCAGCTTAAAGAGAATCTCGGCAGATACGCAGTATTTT.

V is TRBV28 and J is TRBJ1-4; TRBD1 aligns across 9 bases. Germline loops: CDR1 MDHEN, CDR2 SYDVKM. This CDR3 is built from 14 residues. V was pared by 5 bases and J by 7 bases, with 5 bases of the junction left unmatched. Written as DNA, the CDR3 is TGTGCCAGCAGTACCACAGGGGGCGGTGAAAAACTGTTTTTT. This translates into CASSTTGGGEKLFF.

The chain combines TRBV7-8 with TRBJ2-3, with 7 bases aligning to TRBD2. The germline V gene has CDR1 SGHVS and CDR2 FQNEAQ. V trimming: 5 bases; J trimming: 1 base; junction bases outside the gene matches: 9. The CDR3 has 16 residues. The DNA of the CDR3 is TGTGCCAGCAGCCCCACGGGTGCGGGGGGCACAGATACGCAGTATTTT. Its translation is CASSPTGAGGTDTQYF. The full variable domain, with the rest looked up from reference TRBV7-8 and TRBJ2-3, is GAGVSQSPRYKVAKRGQDVALRCDPISGHVSLFWYQQALGQGPEFLTYFQNEAQLDKSGLPSDRFFAERPEGSVSTLKIQRTQQEDSAVYLCASSPTGAGGTDTQYFGPGTRLTVL.

The V gene is TRBV11-2, the J gene TRBJ1-6; 10 bases align to TRBD1. The germline gives CDR1 SGHAT, CDR2 FQNNGV. V was pared by 4 bases and J by 4 bases, with 13 bases of the junction left unmatched. This CDR3 region has 19 residues. The CDR3, as DNA: TGTGCCAGCAGCTCCCAGGGACAGGGGCTCATCCGGTATAATTCACCCCTCCACTTT. Its translation is CASSSQGQGLIRYNSPLHF. Supplemented by reference TRBV11-2 and TRBJ1-6, the full variable domain reads EAGVAQSPRYKIIEKRQSVAFWCNPISGHATLYWYQQILGQGPKLLIQFQNNGVVDDSQLPKDRFSAERLKGVDSTLKIQPAKLEDSAVYLCASSSQGQGLIRYNSPLHFGNGTRLTVT.

This clone was recorded a few times. The V call is TRBV29-1, the J call TRBJ2-5; possibly TRBD1 for D (6 bases). Germline assignment: CDR1 SQVTM and CDR2 ANQGSEA. This CDR3 is built from 16 residues. Trimming stripped 0 bases from V and 5 bases from J, with 19 bases between. The CDR3 loop reads CSVEDRSQGFMETQYF. The CDR3 DNA follows: TGCAGCGTTGAAGATCGAAGTCAGGGGTTCATGGAGACCCAGTACTTC.